The 22 T cell receptor beta chains in this list originate from one sample, sequenced in a study of T cells in Graves' hyperthyroidism and ophthalmopathy. The investigators amplified TCR beta CDR3 regions from RNA transcripts. The study used the HTBI primer set for a first-round RT-PCR of the TCR CDR3. Via MiXCR, TCRdb re-called the multiplex PCR reads, giving one row per CDR3 protein. The sample includes nearly 600,000 distinct CDR3 sequences, 14% of them seen just once. The specimen was blood. The receptors derive from a woman in her twenties or thirties with Graves' hyperthyroidism that later progressed to Graves' ophthalmopathy.

With respect to this clonotype: The junction shows a germline mismatch at one end, possibly a read error. The CDR3 is CSAARESKGEQFF. CDR3 DNA sequence: TGCAGTGCCGCTAGGGAATCAAAGGGTGAGCAGTTCTTT. The chain carries TRBV20-1 and TRBJ2-1; no definite D call. The CDR3 is 13 amino acids. Germline V gives CDR1 DFQATT, CDR2 SNEGSKA (reference sequence).

This chain uses TRBV2 with TRBJ2-3, with 13 bases matching TRBD2. The CDR3 extends over 17 amino acids. Germline CDR1 reads SNHLY; CDR2 reads FYNNEI. V lost 8 bases to trimming and J lost 1 base; unmatched junction nucleotides: 9. CDR3 in DNA: TGTGCCAGCGTATTGGGACTAGCGGGACGGCGCACAGATACGCAGTATTTT. Translation: CASVLGLAGRRTDTQYF.

This clonotype was found many times. The V gene is TRBV27, the J gene TRBJ1-2; D might be TRBD1 (5 bases). Between the trimmed V and J ends, which lost 5 bases and 4 bases, there was a span of 11 bases. This CDR3 comprises 13 residues. Germline CDR1 reads MNHEY; CDR2 reads SMNVEV (reference sequence). Here the CDR3 reads CASSPRGFYGYTF. The CDR3 nucleotides are TGTGCCAGCAGTCCCCGGGGCTTCTATGGCTACACCTTC.

The sample holds many counts of this clonotype. This chain links TRBV6-6 with TRBJ2-5; D may be TRBD2 (6 bases). The ends were cut back, 4 bases at V and 2 bases at J, with 11 bases in the middle. This CDR3 is 14 amino acids long. Looked up from germline, CDR1 is MNHNY and CDR2 is SVGAGI (reference sequence). The CDR3 region has the DNA TGTGCCAGCAGTTTACTAGCTGCACAAGAGACCCAGTACTTC. Protein sequence: CASSLLAAQETQYF.

This clonotype was observed at least ten times. The CDR3, as DNA: TGTGCCAGCAGTGACGAGGGTATTAGCAATCAGCCCCAGCATTTT. Translated, it gives CASSDEGISNQPQHF. The chain couples TRBV2 to TRBJ1-5; D is uncertain. V lost 3 bases to trimming and J lost 0 bases, with 9 bases between them. The CDR3 has 15 residues. Germline V CDR1 and CDR2: SNHLY, FYNNEI.

Worth noting for this clonotype: Since a much larger clone is just one base distant, this may be a read error. The chain recombines TRBV12-5 with TRBJ1-2; D is perhaps TRBD1 (5 bases). Germline V lookup: CDR1 LGHNT, CDR2 FRNRAP. CDR3 length: 14 residues. CDR3: CASGLGASIDGHTF. The CDR3 coding sequence is TGTGCTAGTGGTTTAGGGGCGTCTATAGATGGCCACACCTTC. The full variable domain, its missing parts supplied by reference TRBV12-5 and TRBJ1-2, is DARVTQTPRHKVTEMGQEVTMRCQPILGHNTVFWYRQTMMQGLELLAYFRNRAPLDDSGMPKDRFSAEMPDATLATLKIQPSEPRDSAVYFCASGLGASIDGHTFGSGTRLTVV.

This clonotype was seen at least ten times. This chain uses TRBV5-1 with TRBJ2-1; 7 bases are shared with TRBD2. Trimming took 0 bases from V and 4 from J; bases not matched to a gene: 7. The germline gives CDR1 SGHRS, CDR2 YFSETQ. This CDR3 has 16 residues. The CDR3 region is CASSLEGGGTYNEQFF. The CDR3 region has the DNA TGCGCCAGCAGCTTGGAGGGCGGGGGAACTTACAATGAGCAGTTCTTC. Complete variable domain (other parts from reference TRBV5-1 and TRBJ2-1): KAGVTQTPRYLIKTRGQQVTLSCSPISGHRSVSWYQQTPGQGLQFLFEYFSETQRNKGNFPGRFSGRQFSNSRSEMNVSTLELGDSALYLCASSLEGGGTYNEQFFGPGTRLTVL.

This clonotype was detected only a few times. A much more abundant neighbour one base away suggests this may be a read error. The chain carries TRBV12-3 or TRBV12-4 and TRBJ2-5, with unresolved D. CDR3 length: 15 amino acids. The germline V and J ends were trimmed by 5 bases and 1 base, with 14 bases remaining between them. The CDR3 DNA sequence: TGTGCCAGCAGTGATTTTGACACTCCCCAAGAGACCCAGTACTTC. As protein: CASSDFDTPQETQYF.

This clonotype showed up many times. J is TRBJ2-7 and V is TRBV5-1; 7 positions agree with TRBD1. The germline CDR1 and CDR2 sequences are SGHRS and YFSETQ. The CDR3 extends over 14 amino acids. Germline trimming cut 7 bases from V and 0 bases from J; bases unmatched to any gene: 7. The DNA of the CDR3 is TGCGCCAGCGGCGCGACAGGGAGCTCCTACGAGCAGTACTTC. It yields the protein CASGATGSSYEQYF.

This clonotype was counted many times. The chain carries TRBV3-1 and TRBJ2-7; possibly TRBD2 for D (5 bases). This CDR3 contains 16 residues. Germline V gives CDR1 LGHDT, CDR2 YNNKEL (reference sequence). V gave up 5 bases and J gave up 2 bases, with 19 bases separating them. The CDR3 is CASSSLLSGGTYEQYF. DNA for the CDR3: TGTGCCAGCAGCTCACTCCTTTCTGGAGGAACCTACGAGCAGTACTTC.

Ten or more counts support this clonotype. The V and J genes are TRBV20-1 and TRBJ2-1, with TRBD2 identical over 12 bases. With 7 bases clipped from V and 3 bases from J, the junction kept 7 bases outside the gene matches. The CDR3 loop spans 15 amino acids. Germline assignment: CDR1 DFQATT and CDR2 SNEGSKA (reference sequence). The CDR3 loop reads CSEGLAGTDYNEQFF. CDR3 DNA sequence: TGCAGTGAAGGACTAGCGGGAACTGACTACAATGAGCAGTTCTTC.

To note about this clonotype: Possible read error: a much larger clone is one base away. The chain links TRBV27 to TRBJ1-2, with D unresolved. The CDR3 contains 14 residues. Germline V gives CDR1 MNHEY, CDR2 SMNVEV (reference sequence). CDR3 sequence reads: CAGSVRSDLYGYTF. For the CDR3, the DNA is TGTGCCGGCAGCGTCCGGTCAGACCTATATGGCTACACCTTC.

There are many counts of this clonotype. V gene TRBV30 combines with J gene TRBJ1-2; D ambiguous. CDR3 length: 12 residues. Germline V gene lookup returns CDR1 GTSNPN and CDR2 SVGIG (reference sequence). V lost 3 bases and J lost 8, with 13 bases in between. The CDR3 spells CAWSPALRGYTF. CDR3 nucleotides: TGTGCCTGGAGCCCTGCGTTGCGGGGCTACACCTTC.

Turning to this clonotype: With a much larger clone just one base away, this may be a read error. This chain links TRBV19 with TRBJ2-7, with D tentatively TRBD2 (5 bases). Germline assignment: CDR1 LNHDA and CDR2 SQIVND (reference sequence). V lost 6 bases and J 0 bases, leaving 9 bases between the germline ends. CDR3 length: 13 residues. CDR3 amino acids: CASSGIASYEQYF. CDR3 DNA sequence: TGTGCCAGTAGCGGGATAGCCTCCTACGAGCAGTACTTC. The variable domain in full, with the rest retrieved from reference TRBV19 and TRBJ2-7, is DGGITQSPKYLFRKEGQNVTLSCEQNLNHDAMYWYRQDPGQGLRLIYYSQIVNDFQKGDIAEGYSVSREKKESFPLTVTSAQKNPTAFYLCASSGIASYEQYFGPGTRLTVT.

This clonotype was seen just once. The chain links TRBV2 to TRBJ2-6; TRBD1 aligns across 10 bases. Trimming cost V 7 bases and J 3 bases; bases outside gene matches: 3. Per the germline V gene, CDR1 is SNHLY and CDR2 is FYNNEI. This CDR3 spans 15 amino acids. Written as DNA, the CDR3 is TGTGCCAGCATGGGACAGGGGTTTGGGGCCAACGTCCTGACTTTC. Translation gives CASMGQGFGANVLTF.

This clonotype was detected many times. The V call is TRBV24-1, the J call TRBJ1-2, with 7 nucleotides matching TRBD1. Germline trimming cut 9 bases from V and 10 bases from J; bases unmatched to any gene: 7. The length of the CDR3 is 11 residues. CDR1 is KGHDR and CDR2 is SFDVKD in the germline V gene. This CDR3 reads CATQRQGTYTF. The CDR3, as DNA: TGTGCCACCCAAAGACAGGGAACCTACACCTTC.

The chain carries TRBV14 and TRBJ1-6; no clear D gene. Per germline, CDR1 SGHDN and CDR2 FVKESK. Trimming took 4 bases from V and 4 from J, leaving 8 bases between them. CDR3 length equals 14 residues. CDR3 in amino acids: CASSRGLYNSPLHF. Here the CDR3 DNA reads TGTGCCAGCAGCCGCGGGCTTTATAATTCACCCCTCCACTTT.

V usage is TRBV30 and J usage is TRBJ2-7; D is unclear. Germline V gives CDR1 GTSNPN, CDR2 SVGIG (reference sequence). V gave up 0 bases and J gave up 3 bases, with 9 bases separating them. The CDR3 is 13 residues long. CDR3 protein: CAWSVAPLYEQYF. In nucleotides, the CDR3 is TGTGCCTGGAGTGTAGCCCCTCTCTACGAGCAGTACTTC.

V is TRBV10-1 and J is TRBJ2-1; TRBD2 matches 15 bases. The length of the CDR3 is 17 residues. V shed 3 bases, J shed 2 bases, and the junction held 2 bases outside the gene matches. Germline V CDR1 and CDR2: WNHNN, SYGVQD (reference sequence). CDR3 in amino acids: CASSDGLAGGPYNEQFF. The DNA for the CDR3 is TGCGCCAGCAGTGACGGACTAGCGGGAGGGCCCTACAATGAGCAGTTCTTC.

Notes on this clonotype: One end of the junction does not line up with germline, which may come from a read error. The CDR3 here is CATSWGQGVGGHTF. The DNA of the CDR3 is TGTGCCACCAGCTGGGGACAGGGGGTCGGTGGCCACACCTTC. J is TRBJ1-2 and V is TRBV24-1, with TRBD1 matching 11 bases. CDR1 KGHDR and CDR2 SFDVKD come from the germline V gene. CDR3 size: 14 residues.

There are many counts of this clonotype. The rearrangement links TRBV25-1 to TRBJ2-3, with 9 bases lining up with TRBD1. This CDR3 has 16 residues. The germline V gene encodes CDR1 MGHDK and CDR2 SYGVNS. V shed 4 bases, J shed 2 bases, and the junction held 7 bases outside the gene matches. The DNA of the CDR3 is TGTGCCAGCAGTGCGCCGGACAGGGGTTTCACAGATACGCAGTATTTT. Amino acids: CASSAPDRGFTDTQYF.

This clonotype appeared a single time. A much larger clone lies one base from this, so it may be a read error. The chain is built from TRBV18 and TRBJ2-2; the D gene could be TRBD1 or TRBD2 (5 bases each). The CDR3 sequence is 17 residues long. The germline CDR1 and CDR2 sequences are KGHSH and LQKENI. DNA of the CDR3: TGTGCCGGCTCACCTCCGGGGCTCGGGCCCTACACCGGGGAGCTGTTTTTT. This codes for CAGSPPGLGPYTGELFF.